The 6 T cell receptor beta chains below come from one sample, sequenced in a study of cytomegalovirus exposure and HLA in healthy donors. Primers included in the PCR were 60 Vbeta and 13 Jbeta primers. Only in-frame clones appear in the TCRdb table, and some are missing; sequencing was by immunoSEQ multiplex PCR. The table shows roughly 180,000 clones, with 70% to 80% occurring only once. Sequenced material: PBMCs. These receptors came from a man aged 30 to 39 in good health and CMV-seronegative.

V is TRBV6-5 and J is TRBJ1-6; possibly TRBD1 for D (6 bases). Per the germline V gene, CDR1 is MNHEY and CDR2 is SVGAGI. The V gene lost 4 bases and the J gene lost 8 bases, with 18 bases spanning the gap. The CDR3 length is 16 residues. CDR3 protein: CASSFFNRVGDSPLHF. In DNA form, the CDR3 reads TGTGCCAGCAGTTTTTTCAACAGGGTTGGAGATTCACCCCTCCACTTT.

This clone was observed once. CDR3 DNA: TGCAGCGTTGGGTCCGTTCTAGAGCAGTTCTTC. Protein sequence: CSVGSVLEQFF. The rearrangement uses TRBV29-1 and TRBJ2-1; no clear D. V gave up 4 bases and J gave up 10 bases, with 11 bases separating them. Germline values: CDR1 SQVTM, CDR2 ANQGSEA. This CDR3 has 11 residues.

This clone has a handful of counts. The chain is built from TRBV6-5 and TRBJ1-4, with a possible D match to TRBD1 (5 bases). Germline CDR1 MNHEY, CDR2 SVGAGI. V lost 0 bases and J 1 base, leaving 6 bases between the germline ends. This CDR3 region has 15 residues. Here the CDR3 DNA reads TGTGCCAGCAGTTACTCAGGGGAAACTAATGAAAAACTGTTTTTT. Its protein product is CASSYSGETNEKLFF.

The chain joins TRBV28 to TRBJ1-1; 7 bases agree with TRBD1. The CDR3 has 15 amino acids. Germline V gene data show CDR1 as MDHEN and CDR2 as SYDVKM. V trimming: 6 bases; J trimming: 0 bases; junction bases outside the gene matches: 7. The CDR3 nucleotides read TGTGCCAGCAGCTTACCGGGACAGCTGAACACTGAAGCTTTCTTT. This translates into CASSLPGQLNTEAFF.

The V gene is TRBV27, the J gene TRBJ1-3; D is unclear. The CDR3 sequence is 14 residues long. Trimming took off 1 base at V and 13 bases at J, with 17 bases between the two ends. CDR1 and CDR2 from the germline V gene are MNHEY and SMNVEV (reference sequence). The CDR3 coding sequence is TGTGCCAGCAGTTTATGGAGAGGGTCTTCGCCAATATATTTT. Translated: CASSLWRGSSPIYF.

In its sample, this clone was seen a few times. J is TRBJ2-7 and V is TRBV2; 8 nucleotides agree with TRBD2. This CDR3 has 13 amino acids. Germline trimming cut 7 bases from V and 7 bases from J; bases unmatched to any gene: 9. Per the germline V gene, CDR1 is SNHLY and CDR2 is FYNNEI. CDR3 DNA: TGTGCCAGCAATCCCGGGGGGGCGGGAGAGCAGTACTTC. It is translated as CASNPGGAGEQYF. Filled out from reference TRBV2 and TRBJ2-7, the complete variable domain reads EPEVTQTPSHQVTQMGQEVILRCVPISNHLYFYWYRQILGQKVEFLVSFYNNEISEKSEIFDDQFSVERPDGSNFTLKIRSTKLEDSAMYFCASNPGGAGEQYFGPGTRLTVT.